The rows below give T cell receptor beta chains drawn from one sample of a study of T cell repertoires in cytomegalovirus infection. No cognate antigen is known for these TCRs. From the reads, TCRdb called clonotypes with MiXCR, one entry per CDR3 protein. The repertoire has about 920,000 distinct CDR3 sequences, around 31% of them found once; the top ten carry about 14%. The specimen comprised cultured CD8+ T cells from PBMCs, sampled from culture after CMV antigen stimulation. These TCRs come from a human donor in good health (CMV status not recorded). Some clones in this sample may be carry-over from other donors' samples. Each CDR3 is given with its conserved first and last residue. Each record gives: clone size, J gene, V gene, CDR3 protein. Some rows have no size entry. The others give once, few or many, or a class for an expanded clone.

abundance: few
j_gene: TRBJ2-2
v_gene: TRBV19
CDR3aa: CASSIGLAGGQEPGELFF

abundance: few
j_gene: TRBJ1-4
v_gene: TRBV27
CDR3aa: CASSPGWTATNEKLFF

abundance: NA
j_gene: TRBJ2-1
v_gene: TRBV7-2
CDR3aa: CASEPDLGGGRGNEQFF

abundance: many
j_gene: TRBJ1-1
v_gene: TRBV7-2
CDR3aa: CASSLSRGGGTEAFF

abundance: few
j_gene: TRBJ2-3
v_gene: TRBV10-2
CDR3aa: CASSAMGASGGPTDTQYF

abundance: many
j_gene: TRBJ1-4
v_gene: TRBV7-8
CDR3aa: CASSPWGVGTGDTEKLFF

abundance: many
j_gene: TRBJ2-1
v_gene: TRBV11-1
CDR3aa: CASSYSLSSYNEQFF

abundance: many
j_gene: TRBJ2-1
v_gene: TRBV29-1
CDR3aa: CSVLDSYNEQFF

abundance: NA
j_gene: TRBJ2-1
v_gene: TRBV7-3
CDR3aa: CASSLETSSLYNEQFF

abundance: many
j_gene: TRBJ2-1
v_gene: TRBV12-3/TRBV12-4
CDR3aa: CASSSLNSGTGDYNEQFF

abundance: NA
j_gene: TRBJ2-2
v_gene: TRBV29-1
CDR3aa: CSVVREPGELFF

abundance: NA
j_gene: TRBJ2-1
v_gene: TRBV6-4
CDR3aa: CASRSGGADEQFF

abundance: many
j_gene: TRBJ2-7
v_gene: TRBV27
CDR3aa: CASSPTGNEQYF

abundance: NA
j_gene: TRBJ1-6
v_gene: TRBV5-4
CDR3aa: CASSSFSSPLHF

abundance: many
j_gene: TRBJ2-1
v_gene: TRBV7-2
CDR3aa: CASSSAGGPFNEQFF

abundance: many
j_gene: TRBJ2-2
v_gene: TRBV7-8
CDR3aa: CASTPFRRTASNTGELFF

abundance: many
j_gene: TRBJ2-7
v_gene: TRBV7-6
CDR3aa: CASSEGGAVYEQYF

abundance: few
j_gene: TRBJ2-5
v_gene: TRBV7-9
CDR3aa: CASSLEGQPIQETQYF

abundance: NA
j_gene: TRBJ1-5
v_gene: TRBV12-3/TRBV12-4
CDR3aa: CASSFVSVQPQHF

abundance: few
j_gene: TRBJ1-1
v_gene: TRBV4-2
CDR3aa: CASRERGSSEAFF

abundance: NA
j_gene: TRBJ1-1
v_gene: TRBV11-2
CDR3aa: CASSFRTGLGTEAFF

abundance: few
j_gene: TRBJ2-5
v_gene: TRBV12-5
CDR3aa: CASGLVKDGYQETQYF

abundance: NA
j_gene: TRBJ1-6
v_gene: TRBV10-2
CDR3aa: CASSREGHRSPLHF

abundance: once
j_gene: TRBJ1-2
v_gene: TRBV10-3
CDR3aa: CATNGHYGYTF

abundance: NA
j_gene: TRBJ2-2
v_gene: TRBV10-3
CDR3aa: CAIPLATGRTGELFF

abundance: few
j_gene: TRBJ2-2
v_gene: TRBV7-9
CDR3aa: CASSPKTGPNTGELFF

abundance: NA
j_gene: TRBJ2-1
v_gene: TRBV5-6
CDR3aa: CASSLGGEKFF

abundance: NA
j_gene: TRBJ2-5
v_gene: TRBV5-1
CDR3aa: CASSLAPSGGFQETQYF

abundance: few
j_gene: TRBJ1-1
v_gene: TRBV4-3
CDR3aa: CASSQDWTGISLNTEAFF

abundance: many
j_gene: TRBJ2-2
v_gene: TRBV7-2
CDR3aa: CASSLEGRTGELFF

abundance: few
j_gene: TRBJ2-3
v_gene: TRBV3-1
CDR3aa: CASSKYGTLAADTQYF

abundance: few
j_gene: TRBJ2-7
v_gene: TRBV19
CDR3aa: CASSLTGSSYEQYF

abundance: NA
j_gene: TRBJ2-1
v_gene: TRBV6-2/TRBV6-3
CDR3aa: CASSYVGTLNEQFF

abundance: NA
j_gene: TRBJ1-6
v_gene: TRBV19
CDR3aa: CASSTPDRGPWDSPLHF

abundance: NA
j_gene: TRBJ1-3
v_gene: TRBV24-1
CDR3aa: CATSVITSGNTIYF

abundance: NA
j_gene: TRBJ2-7
v_gene: TRBV6-6
CDR3aa: CASTATGDPYEQYF

abundance: NA
j_gene: TRBJ2-2
v_gene: TRBV5-4
CDR3aa: CATHRDVSGELFF

abundance: few
j_gene: TRBJ2-1
v_gene: TRBV7-9
CDR3aa: CASSNTPGHWTVVEQFF

abundance: NA
j_gene: TRBJ1-2
v_gene: TRBV6-1
CDR3aa: CASSEVQGSNYGYTF

abundance: few
j_gene: TRBJ1-2
v_gene: TRBV6-5
CDR3aa: CASSYGGGRKGYTF

abundance: few
j_gene: TRBJ1-5
v_gene: TRBV19
CDR3aa: CASSGYSTGEDQPQHF

abundance: few
j_gene: TRBJ1-3
v_gene: TRBV7-8
CDR3aa: CASNVQGVGGNTIYF

abundance: few
j_gene: TRBJ2-1
v_gene: TRBV5-6
CDR3aa: CASTMISSYNEQFF

abundance: NA
j_gene: TRBJ2-1
v_gene: TRBV4-1
CDR3aa: CASSQGSTNEQFF

abundance: many
j_gene: TRBJ2-1
v_gene: TRBV7-8
CDR3aa: CASTERSGAYNEQFF

abundance: few
j_gene: TRBJ2-2
v_gene: TRBV24-1
CDR3aa: CATSDLNGGPGELFF

abundance: few
j_gene: TRBJ1-2
v_gene: TRBV7-8
CDR3aa: CASTKQGIDGYTF

abundance: NA
j_gene: TRBJ2-1
v_gene: TRBV19
CDR3aa: CASKRFNEQFF

abundance: many
j_gene: TRBJ1-2
v_gene: TRBV20-1
CDR3aa: CSARRRVGAERNYGYTF

abundance: NA
j_gene: TRBJ2-1
v_gene: TRBV7-8
CDR3aa: CASGFRGSTYNEQFF